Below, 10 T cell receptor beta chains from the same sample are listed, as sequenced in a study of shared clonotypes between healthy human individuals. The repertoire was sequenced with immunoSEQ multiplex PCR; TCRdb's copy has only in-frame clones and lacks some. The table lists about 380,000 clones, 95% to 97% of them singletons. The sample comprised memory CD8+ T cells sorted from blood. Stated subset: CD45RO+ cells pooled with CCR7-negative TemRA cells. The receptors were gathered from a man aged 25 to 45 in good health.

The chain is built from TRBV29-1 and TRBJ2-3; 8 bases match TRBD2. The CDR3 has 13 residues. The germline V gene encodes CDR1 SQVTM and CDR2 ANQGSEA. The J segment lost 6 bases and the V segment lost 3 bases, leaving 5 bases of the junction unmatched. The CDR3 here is CSVEEAGADTQYF. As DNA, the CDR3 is TGCAGCGTTGAGGAAGCGGGAGCGGATACGCAGTATTTT.

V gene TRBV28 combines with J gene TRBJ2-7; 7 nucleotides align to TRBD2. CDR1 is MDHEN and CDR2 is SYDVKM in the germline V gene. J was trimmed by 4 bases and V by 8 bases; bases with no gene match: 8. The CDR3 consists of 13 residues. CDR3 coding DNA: TGTGCCAGCGCCGCTAGCGGTGGGTACGAGCAGTACTTC. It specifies CASAASGGYEQYF.

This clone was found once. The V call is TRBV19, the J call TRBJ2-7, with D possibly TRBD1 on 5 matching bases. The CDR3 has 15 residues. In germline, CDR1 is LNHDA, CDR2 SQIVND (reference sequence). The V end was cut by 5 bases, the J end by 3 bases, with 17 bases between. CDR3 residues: CASSVSTVSFYEQYF. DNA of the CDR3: TGTGCCAGTAGTGTATCGACAGTCTCTTTCTACGAGCAGTACTTC.

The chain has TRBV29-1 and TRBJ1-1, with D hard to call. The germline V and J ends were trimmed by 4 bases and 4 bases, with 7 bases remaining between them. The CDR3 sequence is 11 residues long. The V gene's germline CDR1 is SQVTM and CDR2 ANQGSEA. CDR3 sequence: CSVGQATEAFF. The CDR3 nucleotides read TGCAGCGTTGGTCAGGCCACTGAAGCTTTCTTT. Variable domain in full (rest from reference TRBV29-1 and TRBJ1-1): SAVISQKPSRDICQRGTSLTIQCQVDSQVTMMFWYRQQPGQSLTLIATANQGSEATYESGFVIDKFPISRPNLTFSTLTVSNMSPEDSSIYLCSVGQATEAFFGQGTRLTVV.

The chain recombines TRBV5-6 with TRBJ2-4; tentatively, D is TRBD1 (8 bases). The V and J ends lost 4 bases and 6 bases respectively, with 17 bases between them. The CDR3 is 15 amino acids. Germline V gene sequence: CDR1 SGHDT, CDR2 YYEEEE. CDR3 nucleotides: TGTGCCAGCAGCCTACAGGGGGGGTTTGGAAACATTCAGTACTTC. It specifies CASSLQGGFGNIQYF.

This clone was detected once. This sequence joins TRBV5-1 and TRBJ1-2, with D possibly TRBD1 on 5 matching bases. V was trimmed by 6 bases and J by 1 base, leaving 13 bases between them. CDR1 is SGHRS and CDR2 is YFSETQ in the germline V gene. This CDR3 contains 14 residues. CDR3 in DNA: TGCGCCAGCAACTTAGTGGGGGATAACTATGGCTACACCTTC. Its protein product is CASNLVGDNYGYTF. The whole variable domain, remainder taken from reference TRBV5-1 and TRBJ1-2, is KAGVTQTPRYLIKTRGQQVTLSCSPISGHRSVSWYQQTPGQGLQFLFEYFSETQRNKGNFPGRFSGRQFSNSRSEMNVSTLELGDSALYLCASNLVGDNYGYTFGSGTRLTVV.

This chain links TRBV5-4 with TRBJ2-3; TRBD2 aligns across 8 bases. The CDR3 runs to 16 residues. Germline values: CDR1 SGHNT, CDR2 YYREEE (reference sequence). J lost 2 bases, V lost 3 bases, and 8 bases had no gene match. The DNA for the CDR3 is TGTGCCAGCAGCTCCGGACTAGCCGCCCCCACAGATACGCAGTATTTT. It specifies CASSSGLAAPTDTQYF. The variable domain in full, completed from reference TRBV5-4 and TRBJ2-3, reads ETGVTQSPTHLIKTRGQQVTLRCSSQSGHNTVSWYQQALGQGPQFIFQYYREEENGRGNFPPRFSGLQFPNYSSELNVNALELDDSALYLCASSSGLAAPTDTQYFGPGTRLTVL.

The CDR3 is CASSASGWYNEQFF. In DNA form, the CDR3 reads TGTGCCAGCAGTGCTAGCGGGTGGTACAATGAGCAGTTCTTC. The J gene is TRBJ2-1, the V gene TRBV7-9; 8 bases align to TRBD2. The V gene end was trimmed by 6 bases and the J gene end by 4 bases; junction bases not matched to a gene: 5. Per the germline V gene, CDR1 is SEHNR and CDR2 is FQNEAQ (reference sequence). This CDR3 contains 14 residues.

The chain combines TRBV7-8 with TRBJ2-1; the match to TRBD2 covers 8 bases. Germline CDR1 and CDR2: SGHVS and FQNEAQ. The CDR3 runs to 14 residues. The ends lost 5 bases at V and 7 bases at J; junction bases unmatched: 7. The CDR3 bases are TGTGCCAGCAGCCCCCCCGGACTAGCTAATGAGCAGTTCTTC. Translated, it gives CASSPPGLANEQFF.

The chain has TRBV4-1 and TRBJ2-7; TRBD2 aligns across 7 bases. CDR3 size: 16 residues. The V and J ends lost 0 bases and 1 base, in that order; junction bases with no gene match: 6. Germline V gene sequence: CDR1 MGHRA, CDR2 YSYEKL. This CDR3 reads CASSQDSAGLSYEQYF. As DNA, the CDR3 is TGCGCCAGCAGCCAAGATTCGGCGGGACTATCCTACGAGCAGTACTTC.